Below are 21 T cell receptor beta chains sequenced from a single sample in a study of cytotoxic CD8 clonotypes in ibrutinib-treated CLL. The method was immunoSEQ multiplex PCR; TCRdb's version includes in-frame clones alone and lacks a portion of them. The sample lists approximately 100,000 clones, approximately 82% occurring once. The source material was PBMCs, sampled after 12 months of ibrutinib treatment. The receptor set was obtained from a human donor with chronic lymphocytic leukemia.

Ten or more counts support this clone. The chain joins TRBV28 to TRBJ1-5; possibly TRBD1 for D (5 bases). V lost 5 bases and J 4 bases, leaving 15 bases between the germline ends. Germline V CDR1 and CDR2: MDHEN, SYDVKM. The CDR3 totals 15 residues. CDR3 DNA sequence: TGTGCCAGCAGTCCGCCCGGGGGGGGGAATCAGCCCCAGCATTTT. This encodes CASSPPGGGNQPQHF.

The chain is built from TRBV10-3 and TRBJ1-5, with no clear D. This CDR3 has 14 amino acids. The V and J ends lost 2 bases and 6 bases respectively, with 11 bases between them. Germline V gene data show CDR1 as ENHRY and CDR2 as SYGVKD. CDR3: CAISENGFSQPQHF. The CDR3 DNA reads as TGTGCCATCAGTGAGAATGGGTTTAGTCAGCCCCAGCATTTT.

The rearrangement joins TRBV10-2 to TRBJ2-7, with D possibly TRBD2 on 6 matching bases. The V gene lost 0 bases and the J gene lost 7 bases, with 16 bases spanning the gap. Germline loops: CDR1 WSHSY, CDR2 SAAADI. The CDR3 runs to 15 residues. CDR3 loop: CASSESVGGLFEQYF. The DNA of the CDR3 is TGCGCCAGCAGTGAGTCGGTGGGAGGTTTGTTTGAGCAGTACTTC.

This sequence joins TRBV19 and TRBJ1-2; TRBD1 matches 8 bases. Germline CDR1 and CDR2: LNHDA and SQIVND (reference sequence). Trimming removed 1 base from V and 6 bases from J; junction bases left unmatched: 7. CDR3 length: 15 amino acids. In DNA, the CDR3 is TGTGCCAGTAGTATAGCAACGGACAGGGTTGATGGCTACACCTTC. Protein sequence: CASSIATDRVDGYTF.

The J gene is TRBJ1-4, the V gene TRBV30, with 7 bases matching TRBD1. V shed 5 bases and J 1 base; nucleotides not matched to a gene: 10. The CDR3 covers 16 residues. Germline loops: CDR1 GTSNPN, CDR2 SVGIG (reference sequence). The CDR3 loop is CAWGKGTGVTNEKLFF. Here the CDR3 DNA reads TGTGCCTGGGGGAAGGGTACAGGGGTAACTAATGAAAAACTGTTTTTT.

This chain uses TRBV27 with TRBJ1-6; D is possibly TRBD1 (5 bases). CDR1 and CDR2 from the germline V gene are MNHEY and SMNVEV (reference sequence). The CDR3 totals 14 residues. V was cut by 3 bases and J by 7 bases, with 10 bases left in between. The CDR3 DNA reads TGTGCCAGCAGTTTTGAGGGACCAAATTCACCCCTCCACTTT. Translation gives CASSFEGPNSPLHF.

The gene calls are TRBV5-1 and TRBJ2-4; tentatively, D is TRBD1 (5 bases). Germline CDR1 SGHRS, CDR2 YFSETQ. With 0 bases removed from V and 4 bases from J, the gap between germline ends came to 11 bases. The CDR3 runs 15 residues. CDR3 in DNA: TGCGCCAGCAGCTTGGAGGGGCCCGGGAAAAACATTCAGTACTTC. It encodes CASSLEGPGKNIQYF.

The gene calls are TRBV6-1 and TRBJ1-4, with D tentatively TRBD1 (5 bases). V dropped 3 bases and J dropped 8 bases, with 16 bases sitting between them. The CDR3 runs 15 residues. The germline V gene encodes CDR1 MNHNS and CDR2 SASEGT. The CDR3 DNA follows: TGTGCCAGCAGTGATAGCAAGGGGCGTCGGGAAAAACTGTTTTTT. Encoded protein: CASSDSKGRREKLFF.

This chain uses TRBV5-1 with TRBJ2-7; 8 positions match TRBD1. This CDR3 comprises 15 residues. Germline V gene data show CDR1 as SGHRS and CDR2 as YFSETQ. With 3 bases clipped from V and 5 bases from J, the junction kept 10 bases outside the gene matches. The CDR3 nucleotides read TGCGCCAGCAGCTCCCCGGACAGGGTGATTCACGAGCAGTACTTC. This encodes CASSSPDRVIHEQYF.

The rearrangement joins TRBV27 to TRBJ1-6; perhaps TRBD1 as D (6 bases). The V and J ends lost 3 bases and 1 base respectively, with 22 bases between them. Germline CDR1 MNHEY, CDR2 SMNVEV (reference sequence). This CDR3 comprises 20 residues. This CDR3 is CASSLSGPGADSSYNSPLHF. CDR3 coding DNA: TGTGCCAGCAGTTTGTCTGGCCCGGGGGCGGATTCGTCCTATAATTCACCCCTCCACTTT.

V and J are TRBV4-1 and TRBJ1-4; 9 bases match TRBD1. The V segment lost 3 bases and the J segment 6 bases; nucleotides outside the gene matches: 5. This CDR3 comprises 15 residues. Germline lookup yields CDR1 MGHRA and CDR2 YSYEKL. The DNA for the CDR3 is TGCGCCAGCAGCCAGGAAACAGGGGGCTATGAAAAACTGTTTTTT. Translated: CASSQETGGYEKLFF.

The gene calls are TRBV6-6 and TRBJ1-5, with 8 bases that match TRBD1. The ends lost 7 bases at V and 1 base at J; junction bases unmatched: 6. CDR3 length equals 15 residues. Germline V gene sequence: CDR1 MNHNY, CDR2 SVGAGI (reference sequence). The CDR3 nucleotides read TGTGCCAGCACCAGGGACAGGACGAGCAATCAGCCCCAGCATTTT. Translated: CASTRDRTSNQPQHF.

This chain links TRBV7-9 with TRBJ1-1; 9 bases match TRBD1. Germline-derived CDR1 and CDR2 are SEHNR and FQNEAQ (reference sequence). The V and J ends lost 3 bases and 1 base, in that order; junction bases with no gene match: 3. The length of the CDR3 is 15 residues. In DNA, the CDR3 is TGTGCCAGCAGCTTGGGGGACAGGGAGAACACTGAAGCTTTCTTT. Its protein is CASSLGDRENTEAFF.

The chain couples TRBV5-1 to TRBJ1-2; D might be TRBD1 (6 bases). The ends were cut back, 0 bases at V and 8 bases at J, with 14 bases in the middle. The CDR3 is 14 amino acids. Germline assignment: CDR1 SGHRS and CDR2 YFSETQ. CDR3: CASSLVAGEGGYTF. The CDR3 region has the DNA TGCGCCAGCAGCTTGGTGGCAGGGGAGGGCGGCTACACCTTC.

The sample holds a few counts of this clone. The V gene is TRBV7-2, the J gene TRBJ1-6; D gene unclear. The CDR3 loop spans 12 amino acids. V was pared by 4 bases and J by 9 bases, with 7 bases between. Germline lookup yields CDR1 SGHTA and CDR2 FQGNSA. The CDR3 nucleotides read TGTGCCAGCAGCTCCCCCCCTTCACCCCTCCACTTT. Translating it yields CASSSPPSPLHF.

The genes are TRBV5-1 and TRBJ1-3; 9 bases match TRBD1. There are 19 residues in the CDR3. Trimming cost V 3 bases and J 0 bases; bases outside gene matches: 13. Germline V gene lookup returns CDR1 SGHRS and CDR2 YFSETQ. The CDR3 spells CASSWIPGQGAASGNTIYF. DNA for the CDR3: TGCGCCAGCAGCTGGATTCCGGGACAGGGTGCTGCCTCTGGAAACACCATATATTTT.

This chain connects TRBV5-6 to TRBJ2-7, with TRBD1 as a possible D gene (6 bases). The CDR3 contains 14 residues. CDR1 and CDR2 (germline): SGHDT, YYEEEE. Trimming took 2 bases from V and 6 from J, leaving 15 bases between them. The CDR3 reads CASSFESRGGEQYF. CDR3 sequence (DNA): TGTGCCAGCAGCTTCGAGAGCAGGGGTGGCGAGCAGTACTTC.

This chain uses TRBV9 with TRBJ1-2; D not certain. There are 14 residues in the CDR3. Germline V lookup: CDR1 SGDLS, CDR2 YYNGEE. V lost 0 bases and J 2 bases, leaving 8 bases between the germline ends. The CDR3 protein is CASSVGPQNYGYTF. DNA of the CDR3: TGTGCCAGCAGCGTAGGGCCCCAGAACTATGGCTACACCTTC.

V usage is TRBV18 and J usage is TRBJ2-1; D is perhaps TRBD2 (6 bases). This CDR3 spans 13 amino acids. V was shortened by 2 bases and J by 9 bases, with 11 bases between the two germline ends. Germline assignment: CDR1 KGHSH and CDR2 LQKENI. The DNA of the CDR3 is TGTGCCAGCTCACCATGGGGGGACGGTGAGCAGTTCTTC. This codes for CASSPWGDGEQFF.

This chain links TRBV14 with TRBJ2-1, with 7 bases matching TRBD1. The CDR3 runs 13 residues. Per the germline V gene, CDR1 is SGHDN and CDR2 is FVKESK. Trimming took 8 bases from V and 6 from J; bases not matched to a gene: 7. This CDR3 reads CASSGQPPNEQFF. CDR3 nucleotides: TGTGCCAGCTCGGGACAGCCCCCCAATGAGCAGTTCTTC.

The chain recombines TRBV7-3 with TRBJ2-3, with 9 bases that match TRBD2. CDR1 is SGHTA and CDR2 is FQGTGA in the germline V gene. Germline trimming cut 5 bases from V and 2 bases from J; bases unmatched to any gene: 8. The CDR3 covers 16 residues. This CDR3 reads CASSPRGLAFTDTQYF. CDR3 DNA: TGTGCCAGCAGCCCTAGGGGACTAGCTTTCACAGATACGCAGTATTTT.